Listed below are T cell receptor beta chains from one sample, sequenced in a study of blood T cells in healthy people across ages. Each CDR3 protein is one row after TCRdb ran MiXCR on the 5' RACE reads. The table shows approximately 800,000 distinct CDR3 sequences, with roughly 50% occurring only once. Sequencing was done on a sample of blood. The receptors were gathered from a man aged 35 to 55 in good health. The CDR3 runs from the conserved cysteine through the conserved F or W. D genes are given only for firm matches. Not every row has a clone size; where given, it reads once, few, many or a size class.

V: TRBV27; J: TRBJ2-5; size: -; D: TRBD2; DNA: TGTGCCAGCAGCCAGACCGGGACTAGCGGGAGTACGGAGACCCAGTACTTC; CDR3: CASSQTGTSGSTETQYF
V: TRBV4-1; J: TRBJ2-1; size: -; D: -; DNA: TGCGCCAGCGACCGAGGGAGGTCATCTGGTGGGTACAATGAGCAGTTCTTC; CDR3: CASDRGRSSGGYNEQFF
V: TRBV7-9; J: TRBJ1-4; size: few; D: -; DNA: TGTGCCAGCAGCTACCGACAGGATGCAACTAATGAAAAACTGTTTTTT; CDR3: CASSYRQDATNEKLFF
V: TRBV29-1; J: TRBJ1-4; size: -; D: TRBD1; DNA: TGCAGCGTAAAACCGGGACAGGGTATGGGGTGGACAACTAATGAAAAACTGTTTTTT; CDR3: CSVKPGQGMGWTTNEKLFF
V: TRBV11-2; J: TRBJ2-7; size: -; D: TRBD1; DNA: TGTGCCAGCAGCTTTGGGACAGGTACATTGTACGAGCAGTACTTC; CDR3: CASSFGTGTLYEQYF
V: TRBV4-2; J: TRBJ2-5; size: -; D: TRBD2; DNA: TGTGCCAGCAGCCAAGATATCTGGACTAGCGGCCCGGGTTCCGGGGCCCAGTACTTC; CDR3: CASSQDIWTSGPGSGAQYF
V: TRBV9; J: TRBJ2-1; size: few; D: -; DNA: TGTGCCAGCAGCGTATCCAGGGAGTTGTTTAACGACAATGAGCAGTTCTTC; CDR3: CASSVSRELFNDNEQFF
V: TRBV6-2/TRBV6-3; J: TRBJ2-2; size: -; D: -; DNA: TGTGCCAGCAGTTACTCGATACGTTCCGGGGAGCTGTTTTTT; CDR3: CASSYSIRSGELFF
V: TRBV20-1; J: TRBJ1-1; size: -; D: -; DNA: TGCAGTGCTAGAGGCCTAAACAGGGTTGAAGCTTTCTTT; CDR3: CSARGLNRVEAFF
V: TRBV7-9; J: TRBJ2-7; size: -; D: -; DNA: TGTGCCAGCAGCTTCCCAATCGATTCCGGGGCACGGACCTACTACGAGCAGTACTTC; CDR3: CASSFPIDSGARTYYEQYF
V: TRBV29-1; J: TRBJ2-3; size: few; D: -; DNA: TGCAGCGTTTCCCCCAATGTCGCAGATACGCAGTATTTT; CDR3: CSVSPNVADTQYF
V: TRBV20-1; J: TRBJ1-6; size: -; D: TRBD1; DNA: TGCAGTGCTAGCCGGACAGGGGTTTCACCCCTCCACTTT; CDR3: CSASRTGVSPLHF
V: TRBV3-1; J: TRBJ1-2; size: -; D: TRBD1; DNA: TGTGCCAGCAGCCAAGGGACAGGGACTAGGGAAGGCTACACCTTC; CDR3: CASSQGTGTREGYTF
V: TRBV20-1; J: TRBJ1-2; size: -; D: -; DNA: TGCAGTGCTAGACCCCGTCAACTCAGCAGGGGATATGGCTACACCTTC; CDR3: CSARPRQLSRGYGYTF
V: TRBV20-1; J: TRBJ2-5; size: -; D: TRBD2; DNA: TGCAGTGCTGGGGGGGGGACTAGTGGTCTACAAGAGACCCAGTACTTC; CDR3: CSAGGGTSGLQETQYF
V: TRBV4-1; J: TRBJ1-2; size: -; D: -; DNA: TGCGCCAGCAGCTTAAATCAGGCAGAAATCTATGGCTACACCTTC; CDR3: CASSLNQAEIYGYTF
V: TRBV28; J: TRBJ2-3; size: -; D: -; DNA: TGTGCCAGCAGTCCACCCGCCCAATTGACAGATACGCAGTATTTT; CDR3: CASSPPAQLTDTQYF
V: TRBV6-5; J: TRBJ2-7; size: -; D: -; DNA: TGTGCCAGCAGTTACCTAGAGGGGCCAAGCGGGCCCTACGAGCAGTACTTC; CDR3: CASSYLEGPSGPYEQYF
V: TRBV4-3; J: TRBJ2-3; size: -; D: TRBD1; DNA: TGCGCCAGCAGCCTCGGAGAGGGGGCTAGCACAGATACGCAGTATTTT; CDR3: CASSLGEGASTDTQYF
V: TRBV29-1; J: TRBJ2-5; size: -; D: -; DNA: TGCAGCGTTGAACGGCAGAAGGACAATGAGCAGTACTTC; CDR3: CSVERQKDNEQYF
V: TRBV11-2; J: TRBJ2-7; size: -; D: -; DNA: TGTGCCAGCAGCTTAGGCGCCGACGTACCCGGCATGCAGTACTTC; CDR3: CASSLGADVPGMQYF
V: TRBV28; J: TRBJ1-6; size: -; D: -; DNA: TGTGCCAGCAAGGGGCAGGCTCACTCACCCCTCCACTTT; CDR3: CASKGQAHSPLHF
V: TRBV2; J: TRBJ2-6; size: -; D: -; DNA: TGTGCCAGCAGTGAATGTTCTGGGGCCAACGTCCTGACTTTC; CDR3: CASSECSGANVLTF
V: TRBV20-1; J: TRBJ2-4; size: few; D: -; DNA: TGCAGTGCTAGACGATCCAGGTGGGGCATTCAGTACTTC; CDR3: CSARRSRWGIQYF
V: TRBV7-6; J: TRBJ2-5; size: -; D: -; DNA: TGTGCCAGCAGCTTAGCTGAATGGGCAGCTCAAGAGACCCAGTACTTC; CDR3: CASSLAEWAAQETQYF
V: TRBV3-1; J: TRBJ2-3; size: -; D: TRBD2; DNA: TGTGCCAGCAGCCAATCGGGTAGCGGGAGACCGCAGTATTTT; CDR3: CASSQSGSGRPQYF
V: TRBV11-2; J: TRBJ2-1; size: -; D: -; DNA: TGTGCCAGCAGCTTAGTTAGAGCTTGGTTGATGGCAGGGGTCTACAATGAGCAGTTCTTC; CDR3: CASSLVRAWLMAGVYNEQFF
V: TRBV4-2; J: TRBJ1-4; size: few; D: -; DNA: TGTGCCAGCAGCGCGATCTCAACCGCAACTAATGAAAAACTGTTTTTT; CDR3: CASSAISTATNEKLFF
V: TRBV4-1; J: TRBJ1-1; size: -; D: TRBD1; DNA: TGCGCCAGCACCGCACTAACAGGGGCTGTCGACACTGAAGCTTTCTTT; CDR3: CASTALTGAVDTEAFF
V: TRBV20-1; J: TRBJ2-7; size: -; D: TRBD1; DNA: TGCAGTGCTGTACAGGGGAGCTCCTACAATGAGCAGTACTTC; CDR3: CSAVQGSSYNEQYF
V: TRBV10-3; J: TRBJ2-3; size: -; D: TRBD2; DNA: TGTGCCATCAGCCCGCAGCTAGCGGGTGTGGGTACGCAGTATTTT; CDR3: CAISPQLAGVGTQYF
V: TRBV5-1; J: TRBJ2-7; size: -; D: TRBD2; DNA: TGCGCCAGCAGCTTATACGGGGACTACTCCTACGAGCAGTACTTC; CDR3: CASSLYGDYSYEQYF
V: TRBV15; J: TRBJ2-5; size: -; D: -; DNA: TGTGCCACCAGCGGGCGGGACAGACAAGAGACCCAGTACTTC; CDR3: CATSGRDRQETQYF
V: TRBV7-9; J: TRBJ2-7; size: -; D: TRBD2; DNA: TGTGCCAGCAGCTCACCGGGGGGGCACTCCTACGAGCAGTACTTC; CDR3: CASSSPGGHSYEQYF
V: TRBV14; J: TRBJ1-2; size: -; D: -; DNA: TGTGCCAGCAGCCAAGATCCCTGGCAGGTTCCAGTTTATGGCTACACCTTC; CDR3: CASSQDPWQVPVYGYTF
V: TRBV29-1; J: TRBJ1-2; size: -; D: TRBD1; DNA: TGCAGCGTTGAAGAGACAGGGATGGTTGGGTACACCTTC; CDR3: CSVEETGMVGYTF
V: TRBV10-3; J: TRBJ2-5; size: many; D: TRBD1; DNA: TGTGCCACCAAGACAGGGGGAGAGACCCAGTACTTC; CDR3: CATKTGGETQYF
V: TRBV5-1; J: TRBJ2-5; size: -; D: TRBD2; DNA: TGCGCCAGCAGCCTGACCCGGACTAGCGGGGCATACAATGAGCAGTACTTC; CDR3: CASSLTRTSGAYNEQYF
V: TRBV6-5; J: TRBJ2-4; size: few; D: -; DNA: TGTGCCAGCAGTTCTGACGGGGGACTAGCCAAAAACATTCAGTACTTC; CDR3: CASSSDGGLAKNIQYF
V: TRBV9; J: TRBJ2-7; size: few; D: TRBD2; DNA: TGTGCCAGCAGCGTAGGGACTAGCGGGACCTACGAGCAGTACTTC; CDR3: CASSVGTSGTYEQYF
V: TRBV9; J: TRBJ2-5; size: -; D: -; DNA: TGTGCCAGCAGCGTAGGGTTCCTTGAAAGCGGGCCCAACCAAGAGACCCAGTACTTC; CDR3: CASSVGFLESGPNQETQYF
V: TRBV5-4; J: TRBJ2-7; size: few; D: TRBD1; DNA: TGTGCCAGCAGCTTGGGGACAGGGGTAAACGAGCAGTACTTC; CDR3: CASSLGTGVNEQYF
V: TRBV27; J: TRBJ2-7; size: once; D: -; DNA: TGTGCCAGCAGTTTAAGGGGGCGGGGCAGCTCCTACGAGCAGTACTTC; CDR3: CASSLRGRGSSYEQYF
V: TRBV25-1; J: TRBJ1-1; size: few; D: -; DNA: TGTGCCAGCAGTGAATTGGGCCGGCGTGAAGCTTTCTTT; CDR3: CASSELGRREAFF
V: TRBV29-1; J: TRBJ1-2; size: -; D: -; DNA: TGCAGCGATGCCGACAGGACTAACTATGGCTACACCTTC; CDR3: CSDADRTNYGYTF
V: TRBV9; J: TRBJ1-4; size: -; D: -; DNA: TGTGCCAGCAGCGGACAACCGGGACCCAATGAAAAACTGTTTTTT; CDR3: CASSGQPGPNEKLFF
V: TRBV6-6; J: TRBJ2-5; size: -; D: -; DNA: TGTGCCAGCAGTTTACCGGGGGAAGAGACCCAGTACTTC; CDR3: CASSLPGEETQYF
V: TRBV20-1; J: TRBJ2-1; size: -; D: -; DNA: TGCAGTGCTAGGTCGGGAGCTCGGGCCTACAATGAGCAGTTCTTC; CDR3: CSARSGARAYNEQFF
V: TRBV2; J: TRBJ1-5; size: -; D: -; DNA: TGTGCCAGCAGTGGACCCGGACCCTATAGCAATCAGCCCCAGCATTTT; CDR3: CASSGPGPYSNQPQHF
V: TRBV27; J: TRBJ2-1; size: -; D: -; DNA: TGTGCCAGCAGGGAGACATCGAGCTCCTACAATGAGCAGTTCTTC; CDR3: CASRETSSSYNEQFF
V: TRBV7-2; J: TRBJ2-5; size: few; D: TRBD2; DNA: TGTGCCAGCAGCCTACGGACTAGCGGAGAGACCCAGTACTTC; CDR3: CASSLRTSGETQYF